The 18 T cell receptor beta chains reported below all come from one sample, sequenced in a study of control samples from healthy donors and cancer patients (dated by TCRdb to 2020 to 2022). Libraries were constructed by the immunoSEQ multiplex PCR assay. TCRdb obtained this table from immuneACCESS and retained in-frame rearrangements with V and J assigned. These tables miss some clones; where compared with another copy, unresolved V genes account for less than half of the shortfall, and the remainder is unexplained. In all, the sample holds just under 65,000 clones, and 75% to 85% of those were seen once. The ten largest make up over 4.5% of the sample. Sequenced: blood. The receptors stem from a man aged 35 to 55 in good health.

With respect to this clone: The junction differs from germline at one of its ends, possibly a read error. The CDR3 region has the DNA TGTGCCAGCAGTTTAGCGGGGGACCCGACAGATACGCAGTATTTT. Translation gives CASSLAGDPTDTQYF. This sequence joins TRBV7-6 and TRBJ2-3; 9 bases are a match to TRBD2. CDR3 length: 15 amino acids. Germline assignment: CDR1 SGHVS and CDR2 FNYEAQ. Full variable domain (remainder filled in from reference TRBV7-6 and TRBJ2-3): GAGVSQSPRYKVTKRGQDVALRCDPISGHVSLYWYRQALGQGPEFLTYFNYEAQQDKSGLPNDRFSAERPEGSISTLTIQRTEQRDSAMYRCASSLAGDPTDTQYFGPGTRLTVL.

The gene calls are TRBV7-8 and TRBJ2-3; the match to TRBD2 covers 13 bases. In germline, CDR1 is SGHVS, CDR2 FQNEAQ. This CDR3 is 18 amino acids long. With V trimmed by 5 bases and J by 1 base, 9 bases remained unmatched. The CDR3 sequence is CASSPRAGLAGGTDTQYF. DNA for the CDR3: TGTGCCAGCAGCCCGCGCGCCGGACTAGCGGGAGGCACAGATACGCAGTATTTT.

This rearrangement joins TRBV12-3 or TRBV12-4 to TRBJ1-1, with D maybe TRBD1 (6 bases). The CDR3 covers 12 residues. The V and J ends lost 7 bases and 8 bases respectively, with 14 bases between them. CDR3 region: CASIKSGTEAFF. CDR3 in DNA: TGTGCCAGCATTAAATCCGGGACAGAAGCTTTCTTT.

The chain joins TRBV4-3 to TRBJ1-2; D not certain. This CDR3 comprises 14 residues. The germline V and J ends were trimmed by 0 bases and 1 base, with 6 bases remaining between them. CDR1 is LGHNA and CDR2 is YSLEER in the germline V gene. The CDR3, as DNA: TGCGCCAGCAGCCAAGACCCGCTTAACTATGGCTACACCTTC. Translated: CASSQDPLNYGYTF.

The V and J genes are TRBV19 and TRBJ2-3, with D maybe TRBD1 (6 bases). V was trimmed by 9 bases and J by 4 bases, leaving 20 bases between them. The V gene's germline CDR1 is LNHDA and CDR2 SQIVND (reference sequence). CDR3 length equals 15 residues. CDR3 coding DNA: TGTGCCAGCACGGACAGAGGGAACCGTCCAGATACGCAGTATTTT. Protein product: CASTDRGNRPDTQYF.

The chain couples TRBV28 to TRBJ1-1; TRBD1 matches at 7 bases. Germline CDR1 MDHEN, CDR2 SYDVKM. The CDR3 is 13 amino acids. J lost 5 bases, V lost 8 bases, and 8 bases had no gene match. The CDR3 loop is CASGTTGRTEAFF. CDR3 nucleotide sequence: TGTGCCAGCGGGACGACAGGGCGGACTGAAGCTTTCTTT.

The sample holds one count of this clone. The V and J genes are TRBV28 and TRBJ2-1; no clear D gene. Germline-derived CDR1 and CDR2 are MDHEN and SYDVKM. V was shortened by 8 bases and J by 9 bases, with 11 bases between the two germline ends. The CDR3 covers 11 residues. The CDR3 nucleotides read TGTGCCAGCTTAACGGGTGGTGAGCAGTTCTTC. Translated, it gives CASLTGGEQFF.

The chain carries TRBV4-3 and TRBJ1-2; 7 nucleotides line up with TRBD1. The CDR3 consists of 16 residues. V gave up 4 bases and J gave up 5 bases; unmatched junction bases: 13. Germline CDR1 and CDR2: LGHNA and YSLEER. CDR3 bases: TGCGCCAGCAGCCTCCGAGGCGTAGGGGGCTCTTATGGCTACACCTTC. As protein: CASSLRGVGGSYGYTF.

The V call is TRBV19, the J call TRBJ2-1, with D hard to call. With 1 base removed from V and 3 bases from J, the gap between germline ends came to 7 bases. CDR1 and CDR2 (germline): LNHDA, SQIVND (reference sequence). The CDR3 contains 14 residues. CDR3 amino acids: CASSIVGHYNEQFF. CDR3 in DNA: TGTGCCAGTAGTATAGTCGGGCACTACAATGAGCAGTTCTTC.

The rearrangement links TRBV7-9 to TRBJ2-3; D possibly corresponds to TRBD2 (6 bases). Germline V gives CDR1 SEHNR, CDR2 FQNEAQ (reference sequence). V was pared by 6 bases and J by 2 bases, with 12 bases between. CDR3 length equals 14 residues. The CDR3 loop is CASRRDSNTDTQYF. CDR3 nucleotide sequence: TGTGCCAGCAGGAGGGACTCCAACACAGATACGCAGTATTTT.

J is TRBJ2-1 and V is TRBV27, with 8 bases that match TRBD2. Trimming cost V 2 bases and J 10 bases; bases outside gene matches: 7. Germline CDR1 and CDR2: MNHEY and SMNVEV (reference sequence). CDR3 length equals 14 residues. The CDR3: CASSLGGLGPEQFF. The CDR3 coding sequence is TGTGCCAGCAGTTTAGGGGGACTAGGTCCGGAGCAGTTCTTC.

The genes are TRBV7-9 and TRBJ2-3, with 12 bases aligning to TRBD2. With 1 base clipped from V and 1 base from J, the junction kept 9 bases outside the gene matches. The CDR3 extends over 19 amino acids. The germline V gene encodes CDR1 SEHNR and CDR2 FQNEAQ (reference sequence). For the CDR3, the DNA is TGTGCCAGCAGCTTAGGTCGACTAGCGGGAGCCTCTGGCACAGATACGCAGTATTTT. Amino acid sequence: CASSLGRLAGASGTDTQYF.

There are a few counts of this clone. The chain joins TRBV6-5 to TRBJ1-1; 9 bases agree with TRBD1. The ends lost 6 bases at V and 4 bases at J; junction bases unmatched: 9. This CDR3 is built from 15 residues. Germline CDR1 and CDR2: MNHEY and SVGAGI. The DNA of the CDR3 is TGTGCCAGCAGAGGACCCGGGACAGGGTCCACTGAAGCTTTCTTT. As protein: CASRGPGTGSTEAFF.

The V gene is TRBV27, the J gene TRBJ1-6; perhaps TRBD1 as D (5 bases). CDR3 length: 14 amino acids. With 2 bases removed from V and 7 bases from J, the gap between germline ends came to 9 bases. CDR1 and CDR2 from the germline V gene are MNHEY and SMNVEV (reference sequence). CDR3 sequence: CASSLSRANSPLHF. The CDR3 region has the DNA TGTGCCAGCAGTTTAAGCAGGGCAAATTCACCCCTCCACTTT.

V and J are TRBV28 and TRBJ2-1; tentatively, D is TRBD2 (6 bases). The V end was cut by 2 bases, the J end by 4 bases, with 15 bases between. This CDR3 is 16 amino acids long. Germline-derived CDR1 and CDR2 are MDHEN and SYDVKM. This CDR3 reads CASSLAGLGLYNEQFF. DNA for the CDR3: TGTGCCAGCAGTTTAGCCGGGCTGGGACTTTACAATGAGCAGTTCTTC. Based on the CDR3 plus reference TRBV28 and TRBJ2-1, the full variable domain is DVKVTQSSRYLVKRTGEKVFLECVQDMDHENMFWYRQDPGLGLRLIYFSYDVKMKEKGDIPEGYSVSREKKERFSLILESASTNQTSMYLCASSLAGLGLYNEQFFGPGTRLTVL.

This clone was picked up many times. The CDR3 DNA reads TGTGCCACCAGTGATCCAGGGACAGGGGGTTACGAGCAGTACTTC. Translating it yields CATSDPGTGGYEQYF. V gene TRBV24-1 combines with J gene TRBJ2-7; 11 bases agree with TRBD1. Germline CDR1 KGHDR, CDR2 SFDVKD. The CDR3 is made up of 15 amino acids. V dropped 3 bases and J dropped 4; count of bases not matched to a gene: 4.

V gene TRBV5-1 combines with J gene TRBJ2-7; D is perhaps TRBD1 (6 bases). Trimming pared 0 bases from V and 2 bases from J, leaving 12 bases between. The CDR3 totals 15 residues. In germline, CDR1 is SGHRS, CDR2 YFSETQ. CDR3 protein: CASSLVGGATYEQYF. Written as DNA, the CDR3 is TGCGCCAGCAGCTTGGTTGGGGGCGCAACCTACGAGCAGTACTTC.

The V call is TRBV5-3, the J call TRBJ2-1; no definite D call. TRBV5-3 has ORF status, its function being uncertain. V lost 1 base to trimming and J lost 0 bases, with 11 bases between them. The CDR3 is 16 residues long. The CDR3 sequence is CARSLRAVRSYNEQFF. The CDR3 DNA is TGTGCCAGAAGCTTGAGGGCTGTACGCTCCTACAATGAGCAGTTCTTC.